This T cell receptor beta chain was captured in a study of memory CD4+ T cells and cytomegalovirus serostatus. Background on the study: This sample comes from healthy Belgian adults, several CMV seropositive, approximately 22 seronegative.

Per germline, CDR1 SGHRS and CDR2 YFSETQ. The CDR3 sequence is 19 residues long. Deletions cut 0 bases from V and 0 bases from J, with 16 bases between. Single viable CD3+CD4+CD8-CD45RO+ cells were sorted as the memory CD4+ T cells. After thawing, CD4+ T cells were positively selected. The repertoire was sequenced with immunoSEQ multiplex PCR; TCRdb's copy has only in-frame clones and lacks some. The sample yields about 52,000 clones, about 83% seen once. This TCR derives from an adult in good health and CMV-seropositive. This rearrangement joins TRBV5-1 to TRBJ2-6; possible D gene TRBD2, 6 bases. The sequenced sample consisted of memory CD4+ T cells from blood. CDR3 protein: CASSLATGLMLSGANVLTF. In nucleotides, the CDR3 is TGCGCCAGCAGCTTGGCCACGGGACTCATGCTCTCTGGGGCCAACGTCCTGACTTTC.